Presented here are 3 T cell receptor beta chains from one specimen sequenced in a study of T cell responses to AZD1222 COVID-19 vaccine. Produced via immunoSEQ multiplex PCR; TCRdb's table is partial and in-frame only. The sample includes some 150,000 clones, about 93% of them seen just once. The starting material was peripheral blood, obtained on day 0 of AZD1222 vaccination. These receptors originate from an adult in good health.

V gene TRBV6-2 or TRBV6-3 combines with J gene TRBJ1-1; 8 bases agree with TRBD1. The V gene's germline CDR1 is MNHEY and CDR2 SVGEGT. This CDR3 spans 18 amino acids. V lost 2 bases and J lost 0; bases outside the gene matches: 11. In nucleotides, the CDR3 is TGTGCCAGCAGTTACCGATCCGCGACCAGGGGGCTGAACACTGAAGCTTTCTTT. This codes for CASSYRSATRGLNTEAFF.

The chain employs TRBV5-6 and TRBJ1-5, with D possibly being TRBD1 (6 bases). This CDR3 spans 12 amino acids. From germline, CDR1 is SGHDT and CDR2 YYEEEE. V was trimmed by 7 bases and J by 3 bases, leaving 8 bases between them. The CDR3 region is CASQGNNQPQHF. The CDR3 nucleotides are TGTGCCAGCCAGGGGAACAATCAGCCCCAGCATTTT.

The J gene is TRBJ1-2, the V gene TRBV6-6, with D unclear. The V gene lost 5 bases and the J gene lost 2 bases, with 12 bases spanning the gap. This CDR3 is 14 amino acids long. Germline CDR1 is MNHNY and CDR2 is SVGAGI (reference sequence). CDR3 nucleotide sequence: TGTGCCAGCAGTGCCACGACGGTAAACTATGGCTACACCTTC. Its protein is CASSATTVNYGYTF.